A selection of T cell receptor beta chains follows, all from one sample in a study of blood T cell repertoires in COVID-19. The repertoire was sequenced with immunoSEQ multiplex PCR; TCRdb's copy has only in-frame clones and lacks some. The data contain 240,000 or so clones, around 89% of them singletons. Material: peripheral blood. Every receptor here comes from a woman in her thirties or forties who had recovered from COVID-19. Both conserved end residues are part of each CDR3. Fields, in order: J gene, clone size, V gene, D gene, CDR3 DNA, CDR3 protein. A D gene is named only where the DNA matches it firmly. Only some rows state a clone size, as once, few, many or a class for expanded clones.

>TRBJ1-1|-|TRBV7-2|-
TGTGCCAGCAGCCTATTCGGTACCGGACAAAACACTGAAGCTTTCTTT
CASSLFGTGQNTEAFF
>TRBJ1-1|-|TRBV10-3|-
TGTGCCATCAGGGCCACCACGGGGACTGAAGCTTTCTTT
CAIRATTGTEAFF
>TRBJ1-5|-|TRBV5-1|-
TGCGCCAGCAGCAGGGGCACAGGGAACAGCAATCAGCCCCAGCATTTT
CASSRGTGNSNQPQHF
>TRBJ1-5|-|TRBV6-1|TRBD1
TGTGCCAGCAGTGGCGGGATGACAGGGGGCGGAAATCAGCCCCAGCATTTT
CASSGGMTGGGNQPQHF
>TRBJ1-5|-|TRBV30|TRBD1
TGTGCCTGGAGTGCCGGACAGGCAAATCAGCCCCAGCATTTT
CAWSAGQANQPQHF
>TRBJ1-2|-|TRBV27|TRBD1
TGTGCCAGCAGACCAACACCTACAGGGGTGGGCTACACCTTC
CASRPTPTGVGYTF
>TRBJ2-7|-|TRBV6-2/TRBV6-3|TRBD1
TGTGCCAGCAGTGGGCCGCGACAGGGAAGGTCCTACGAGCAGTACTTC
CASSGPRQGRSYEQYF
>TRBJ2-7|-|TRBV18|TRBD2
TGTGCCAGCTCACCCGGGGGGAGTTTCTACGAGCAGTACTTC
CASSPGGSFYEQYF
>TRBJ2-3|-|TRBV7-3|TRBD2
TGTGCCAGCACCCTAGCGGGAGGTCCAGATACGCAGTATTTT
CASTLAGGPDTQYF
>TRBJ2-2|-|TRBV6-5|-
TGTGCCAGCAGTCCCCCCCCGCGCCGGGGCGGGGAGCTGTTTTTT
CASSPPPRRGGELFF
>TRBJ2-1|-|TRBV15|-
TGTGCCACCAGCAGAGATGGGGCTACCCGCCACAATGAGCAGTTCTTC
CATSRDGATRHNEQFF
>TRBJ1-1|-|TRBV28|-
TGTGCCAGCAGCACGGTGGTCACTGAAGCTTTCTTT
CASSTVVTEAFF
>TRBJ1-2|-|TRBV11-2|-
TGTGCCAGCAGCTTAGGTGAAGGGGCGCTAGCTAACTATGGCTACACCTTC
CASSLGEGALANYGYTF
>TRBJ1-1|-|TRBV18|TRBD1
TGTGCCAGCTCACCCGACAGGGTCGGAGCTTTCTTT
CASSPDRVGAFF
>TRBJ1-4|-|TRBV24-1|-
TGTGCCACCAGTGACCCCCGCGGGCCTAATGAAAAACTGTTTTTT
CATSDPRGPNEKLFF
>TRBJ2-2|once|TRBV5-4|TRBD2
TGTGCCAGCAGCTTCGGACTAGCGGGAGGCACCGGGGAGCTGTTTTTT
CASSFGLAGGTGELFF